Described below is a single TCR beta chain sequence and its context. This table comes from immunoSEQ multiplex PCR, and its TCRdb copy is limited to in-frame clones, with some not included. Of around 200,000 clones in the sample, around 83% are singletons; the top ten hold 6.2%. Donors in Cohort 3 who had recovered were those with two negative PCRs, healthcare professional clearance, or resolution of their symptoms. This sample is drawn from a study of blood T cell repertoires in COVID-19. Study context: Sources were T cells, B-cell-depleted T cells, or PBMCs; the material itself was cDNA or gDNA.

Between the trimmed V and J ends, which lost 11 bases and 2 bases, there was a span of 19 bases. Germline V gene sequence: CDR1 SEHNR, CDR2 FQNEAQ (reference sequence). The CDR3 loop spans 15 amino acids. This TCR came from a man between 40 and 49 years old who had recovered from COVID-19. This rearrangement joins TRBV7-9 to TRBJ1-3; possibly TRBD1 for D (5 bases). Material for sequencing was PBMCs or T cells enriched from blood (not recorded which). CDR3 region: CAGSEGRPAGNTIYF. The CDR3 nucleotides are TGTGCCGGTTCGGAGGGGCGCCCCGCTGGAAACACCATATATTTT.